This T cell receptor beta chain was captured by sequencing in a study of CD8+ T cells in alopecia areata. The study, taken as a whole, reports: In scalp and blood during tofacitinib, many expanded lesional clones persisted.

In each case, RNA was isolated and then reverse transcribed into cDNA as the sequencing template. Clones were read by immunoSEQ multiplex PCR, and TCRdb kept only the in-frame ones, dropping some. The table has over 200,000 clones, 50% to 75% seen once; the top ten hold 4% to 4.5%. In germline, CDR1 is SGHRS, CDR2 YFSETQ. The junction had 6 bases not matched to a gene; V was cut back by 4 bases and J by 0 bases. This CDR3 region has 15 residues. Described treatment: oral pan-JAK inhibitor, 5-10 mg twice daily. In the case of this clone: Its specificity is unknown.

The sequencing used CD4+ T cells sorted from blood, collected at week 4, from a patient treated with tofacitinib. V gene TRBV5-1 combines with J gene TRBJ1-1; 7 nucleotides match TRBD1. This clonotype was sampled from a human donor with alopecia areata. Here the CDR3 reads CASSLTGTVNTEAFF. The CDR3 DNA reads as TGCGCCAGCAGCCTTACCGGGACAGTGAACACTGAAGCTTTCTTT.